Following are 26 T cell receptor beta chains from one sample sequenced in a study of T cell changes during pregnancy in multiple sclerosis. Measured with immunoSEQ multiplex PCR; TCRdb has only the in-frame clones, and not every one. The table has about 46,000 clones, more than 85% seen once. The material was peripheral blood, obtained in the third trimester of pregnancy. Every receptor here comes from a female donor with multiple sclerosis, enrolled in a pregnancy study.

This rearrangement joins TRBV30 to TRBJ2-7; TRBD2 might be the D (6 bases). Germline CDR1 and CDR2: GTSNPN and SVGIG (reference sequence). V gave up 4 bases and J gave up 1 base, with 11 bases separating them. The CDR3 extends over 13 amino acids. CDR3 in amino acids: CAWMGGESYEQYF. CDR3 in DNA: TGTGCCTGGATGGGCGGGGAGTCCTACGAGCAGTACTTC.

This CDR3 is CASRRLAGADTQYF. The CDR3 nucleotides read TGTGCCAGCAGAAGACTAGCGGGAGCGGATACGCAGTATTTT. The V gene is TRBV6-5, the J gene TRBJ2-3; the match to TRBD2 covers 12 bases. Losses at the gene ends were 6 bases for V and 6 bases for J; bases not matched to a gene: 4. Germline V gene data show CDR1 as MNHEY and CDR2 as SVGAGI. The CDR3 consists of 14 residues.

In this sample, this clone turned up once. The chain employs TRBV11-2 and TRBJ2-7; D is undetermined. The CDR3 contains 13 residues. Trimming took off 5 bases at V and 7 bases at J, with 15 bases between the two ends. The germline V gene encodes CDR1 SGHAT and CDR2 FQNNGV. In DNA form, the CDR3 reads TGTGCCAGCAGCCCGCCCGGGTGGCCTGAGCAGTACTTC. It codes for CASSPPGWPEQYF.

This clone was detected only once. The genes are TRBV15 and TRBJ2-7, with D maybe TRBD2 (5 bases). The CDR3 is 16 amino acids. V was trimmed by 0 bases and J by 2 bases, leaving 14 bases between them. CDR1 is LNHNV and CDR2 is YYDKDF in the germline V gene (reference sequence). The CDR3 DNA reads as TGTGCCACCAGCAGAGATCGGCTAGCTTCCACCTACGAGCAGTACTTC. Its protein is CATSRDRLASTYEQYF. Together with reference TRBV15 and TRBJ2-7, the CDR3 gives the full variable domain: DAMVIQNPRYQVTQFGKPVTLSCSQTLNHNVMYWYQQKSSQAPKLLFHYYDKDFNNEADTPDNFQSRRPNTSFCFLDIRSPGLGDTAMYLCATSRDRLASTYEQYFGPGTRLTVT.

The J gene is TRBJ2-5, the V gene TRBV4-3; 13 nucleotides line up with TRBD2. This CDR3 region has 18 residues. Germline values: CDR1 LGHNA, CDR2 YSLEER. V lost 4 bases, J lost 7 bases, and 15 bases stayed unmatched. CDR3 bases: TGCGCCAGCAGCCTTGACACCGGACTAGCGGGAGCCCAGGGGACCCAGTACTTC. This gives the protein CASSLDTGLAGAQGTQYF.

The chain joins TRBV14 to TRBJ2-1; 9 bases are shared with TRBD1. There are 15 residues in the CDR3. Germline trimming cut 5 bases from V and 7 bases from J; bases unmatched to any gene: 9. The germline V gene encodes CDR1 SGHDN and CDR2 FVKESK. The CDR3 loop reads CASSTWTGVGNEQFF. DNA of the CDR3: TGTGCCAGCAGCACCTGGACAGGGGTGGGGAATGAGCAGTTCTTC.

The V call is TRBV5-1, the J call TRBJ2-7; 8 nucleotides line up with TRBD1. The germline V gene has CDR1 SGHRS and CDR2 YFSETQ. Trimming took 4 bases from V and 0 from J; bases not matched to a gene: 15. This CDR3 spans 18 amino acids. CDR3 region: CASSPVTIDRGVSYEQYF. The CDR3 DNA sequence: TGCGCCAGCAGCCCTGTAACCATCGACAGGGGAGTCTCCTACGAGCAGTACTTC.

The chain joins TRBV7-2 to TRBJ1-2; 8 nucleotides match TRBD1. The J segment lost 8 bases and the V segment lost 2 bases, leaving 10 bases of the junction unmatched. The V gene's germline CDR1 is SGHTA and CDR2 FQGNSA. The CDR3 spans 15 residues. CDR3 in amino acids: CASSLRQGAMRGYTF. CDR3 nucleotide sequence: TGTGCCAGCAGCTTAAGGCAGGGGGCGATGCGAGGCTACACCTTC. Full variable domain (outside the CDR3, taken from reference TRBV7-2 and TRBJ1-2): GAGVSQSPSNKVTEKGKDVELRCDPISGHTALYWYRQSLGQGLEFLIYFQGNSAPDKSGLPSDRFSAERTGGSVSTLTIQRTQQEDSAVYLCASSLRQGAMRGYTFGSGTRLTVV.

The rearrangement uses TRBV11-2 and TRBJ1-1; D is undetermined. This CDR3 is 15 amino acids long. The V gene's germline CDR1 is SGHAT and CDR2 FQNNGV. V was shortened by 4 bases and J by 3 bases, with 15 bases between the two germline ends. CDR3: CASSSRTGVYTEAFF. The CDR3 DNA sequence: TGTGCCAGCAGCTCCCGGACGGGAGTTTACACTGAAGCTTTCTTT.

The chain combines TRBV27 with TRBJ1-6; D might be TRBD1 (5 bases). CDR1 is MNHEY and CDR2 is SMNVEV in the germline V gene (reference sequence). V lost 2 bases and J 7 bases, leaving 15 bases between the germline ends. This CDR3 spans 16 amino acids. In DNA, the CDR3 is TGTGCCAGCAGTTTAGTAGCAGGGCTAGAGAATTCACCCCTCCACTTT. It translates to CASSLVAGLENSPLHF.

The chain links TRBV9 to TRBJ2-6; TRBD1 aligns across 7 bases. V lost 3 bases, J lost 4 bases, and 4 bases stayed unmatched. This CDR3 spans 15 amino acids. The germline V gene encodes CDR1 SGDLS and CDR2 YYNGEE. For the CDR3, the DNA is TGTGCCAGCAGCGGCACAGGGGCCGGGGCCAACGTCCTGACTTTC. This translates into CASSGTGAGANVLTF.

The chain employs TRBV6-4 and TRBJ2-2, with D perhaps TRBD2 (5 bases). V shed 3 bases and J shed 6 bases, with 8 bases lying between them. Germline V gene lookup returns CDR1 MRHNA and CDR2 SNTAGT. The CDR3 has 13 amino acids. CDR3 in amino acids: CASSEVEAGELFF. CDR3 sequence (DNA): TGTGCCAGCAGTGAGGTGGAGGCCGGGGAGCTGTTTTTT.

This clone has only one observation. The V gene is TRBV12-2, the J gene TRBJ2-7; the table names TRBD2, a call not compared with the DNA. TRBV12-2 is given as a pseudogene. This CDR3 is 17 amino acids long. This CDR3 reads CASRLALGGGESYEQYF. The CDR3 coding sequence is TGTGCAAGTCGCTTAGCGTTGGGGGGGGGCGAGTCCTACGAGCAGTACTTC.

The rearrangement links TRBV5-6 to TRBJ2-1, with TRBD2 identical over 10 bases. Germline V gene sequence: CDR1 SGHDT, CDR2 YYEEEE. J gave up 9 bases and V 0 bases, and 6 bases lay outside the gene matches. The CDR3 sequence is 15 residues long. CDR3: CASSLDLAGVSEQFF. The CDR3 nucleotides are TGTGCCAGCAGCTTGGATCTAGCGGGAGTTAGTGAGCAGTTCTTC.

The chain is built from TRBV2 and TRBJ1-2; TRBD1 is a possible D gene (5 bases). The CDR3 has 13 amino acids. CDR1 SNHLY and CDR2 FYNNEI come from the germline V gene. V dropped 7 bases and J dropped 1 base, with 10 bases sitting between them. CDR3 amino acids: CASKRGGNYGYTF. The CDR3 DNA is TGTGCCAGCAAACGGGGGGGTAACTATGGCTACACCTTC. The full variable domain, rest sourced from reference TRBV2 and TRBJ1-2, is EPEVTQTPSHQVTQMGQEVILRCVPISNHLYFYWYRQILGQKVEFLVSFYNNEISEKSEIFDDQFSVERPDGSNFTLKIRSTKLEDSAMYFCASKRGGNYGYTFGSGTRLTVV.

V gene TRBV27 combines with J gene TRBJ2-7; TRBD1 matches 9 bases. With V trimmed by 4 bases and J by 7 bases, 17 bases remained unmatched. CDR3 size: 17 residues. The germline V gene encodes CDR1 MNHEY and CDR2 SMNVEV (reference sequence). The CDR3, as DNA: TGTGCCAGCAGTTCGGGCGACCCGGGACAGGGAGTCGGGGAGCAGTACTTC. This codes for CASSSGDPGQGVGEQYF.

This chain uses TRBV7-2 with TRBJ2-5; D might be TRBD2 (6 bases). This CDR3 region has 14 residues. V was cut by 6 bases and J by 5 bases, with 16 bases left in between. Germline V lookup: CDR1 SGHTA, CDR2 FQGNSA. CDR3 sequence (DNA): TGTGCCAGCAGAATGGGGGGTCGCGGGGAGACCCAGTACTTC. It codes for CASRMGGRGETQYF. Complete variable domain (other parts from reference TRBV7-2 and TRBJ2-5): GAGVSQSPSNKVTEKGKDVELRCDPISGHTALYWYRQSLGQGLEFLIYFQGNSAPDKSGLPSDRFSAERTGGSVSTLTIQRTQQEDSAVYLCASRMGGRGETQYFGPGTRLLVL.

V is TRBV13 and J is TRBJ2-4; 9 bases line up with TRBD2. The CDR3 loop spans 18 amino acids. Per the germline V gene, CDR1 is PRHDT and CDR2 is FYEKMQ (reference sequence). V lost 4 bases and J lost 3; bases outside the gene matches: 13. CDR3 in DNA: TGTGCCAGCAGCTCCCGGAAACAGCGGGAGGTTGTCAAAAACATTCAGTACTTC. Translated, it gives CASSSRKQREVVKNIQYF.

This clone was picked up one time. The chain joins TRBV18 to TRBJ2-7; the match to TRBD2 covers 9 bases. V was pared by 3 bases and J by 5 bases, with 8 bases of the junction left unmatched. This CDR3 has 15 amino acids. In germline, CDR1 is KGHSH, CDR2 LQKENI. The CDR3 coding sequence is TGTGCCAGCTCACCGGTAGCGGGAGAGCTAAACGAGCAGTACTTC. It translates to CASSPVAGELNEQYF.

This rearrangement joins TRBV6-1 to TRBJ1-2; possibly TRBD1 for D (5 bases). The CDR3 is made up of 15 amino acids. V lost 1 base and J lost 4, with 13 bases in between. Germline loops: CDR1 MNHNS, CDR2 SASEGT. The CDR3 spells CASSEGRTPSYGYTF. DNA for the CDR3: TGTGCCAGCAGTGAAGGCAGGACACCAAGCTATGGCTACACCTTC.

The table lists this clone with a count of one. The CDR3 is CASSDPRSGNTIYF. The DNA of the CDR3 is TGTGCCAGCAGTGACCCGCGCTCTGGAAACACCATATATTTT. The rearrangement links TRBV2 to TRBJ1-3, with unresolved D. The length of the CDR3 is 14 residues. V lost 3 bases and J lost 0, with 6 bases in between. From germline, CDR1 is SNHLY and CDR2 FYNNEI.

V and J are TRBV5-1 and TRBJ2-3, with D maybe TRBD2 (5 bases). V was clipped by 2 bases and J by 5 bases, with 15 bases between them. Germline V CDR1 and CDR2: SGHRS, YFSETQ. The CDR3 is made up of 15 amino acids. The CDR3 is CASSFGLIERDTQYF. The CDR3 DNA reads TGCGCCAGCAGCTTTGGACTGATAGAACGAGATACGCAGTATTTT.

The gene calls are TRBV9 and TRBJ2-7; 8 bases are shared with TRBD1. V lost 4 bases to trimming and J lost 0 bases; unmatched junction nucleotides: 9. The CDR3 consists of 16 residues. Germline CDR1 reads SGDLS; CDR2 reads YYNGEE. The chain's CDR3 is CASSPPDRGDSYEQYF. The CDR3 DNA reads as TGTGCCAGCAGCCCGCCCGACAGGGGAGACTCCTACGAGCAGTACTTC.

The CDR3 coding sequence is TGTGCCAGCAGTCCAGGGGCTCGGACTGAAGCTTTCTTT. Translated: CASSPGARTEAFF. This rearrangement joins TRBV27 to TRBJ1-1; D is perhaps TRBD1 (6 bases). The CDR3 extends over 13 amino acids. Trimming took off 5 bases at V and 5 bases at J, with 12 bases between the two ends. The germline V gene encodes CDR1 MNHEY and CDR2 SMNVEV (reference sequence).

The gene calls are TRBV27 and TRBJ1-1; tentative D call: TRBD1 (5 bases). The CDR3 length is 16 residues. Germline values: CDR1 MNHEY, CDR2 SMNVEV (reference sequence). V was cut by 4 bases and J by 4 bases, with 19 bases left in between. CDR3 nucleotides: TGTGCCAGCAGTTCACGGGGGAGGGAGGGGCGCACTGAAGCTTTCTTT. This gives the protein CASSSRGREGRTEAFF.

This chain links TRBV9 with TRBJ2-1; TRBD2 agrees at 9 bases. J was trimmed by 4 bases and V by 2 bases; bases with no gene match: 4. Germline lookup yields CDR1 SGDLS and CDR2 YYNGEE. CDR3 length: 15 residues. CDR3 sequence: CASSVTSGPYNEQFF. The CDR3, as DNA: TGTGCCAGCAGCGTTACTAGCGGGCCTTACAATGAGCAGTTCTTC.